The 22 T cell receptor beta chains in this list originate from one sample, sequenced in a study of post-analysis software for immune sequencing data. Their antigen targets remain unknown. TCR beta cDNA libraries included unique molecular identifiers. Using its own MiXCR run on the PCR reads, TCRdb lists one record per CDR3 protein. The sample has 550,000 to 700,000 distinct CDR3 sequences, 44% seen once. Findings of the study overall: Patients had higher frequencies than controls of four to six TRBV segments, including TRBV5-6, TRBV5-1 and TRBV20-1.

The sample comprised blood. These receptors were taken from a girl aged 5-17 years with multiple sclerosis.

The chain combines TRBV6-1 with TRBJ2-7, with 8 bases lining up with TRBD1. Germline V CDR1 and CDR2: MNHNS, SASEGT. V gave up 4 bases and J gave up 2 bases; unmatched junction bases: 7. The CDR3 extends over 15 amino acids. Here the CDR3 DNA reads TGTGCCAGCAGTGCGACAGGGGAGAGCACCTACGAGCAGTACTTC. Protein sequence: CASSATGESTYEQYF.

The V and J genes are TRBV6-6 and TRBJ2-5; D remains ambiguous. The J call may be mistaken, given a closer DNA end match to TRBJ2-7. Germline V lookup: CDR1 MNHNY, CDR2 SVGAGI (reference sequence). The CDR3 has 11 residues. CDR3 loop: CASREMDEQYF. The DNA of the CDR3 is TGTGCCAGCAGGGAGATGGACGAGCAGTACTTC.

V is TRBV7-8 and J is TRBJ2-1; 11 positions match TRBD2. The germline CDR1 and CDR2 sequences are SGHVS and FQNEAQ. J lost 0 bases, V lost 1 base, and 5 bases had no gene match. CDR3 length: 18 residues. The CDR3 loop reads CASSLGLAGGNSYNEQFF. The DNA of the CDR3 is TGTGCCAGCAGCTTAGGCCTAGCGGGAGGAAACTCCTACAATGAGCAGTTCTTC. Together with reference TRBV7-8 and TRBJ2-1, the CDR3 gives the full variable domain: GAGVSQSPRYKVAKRGQDVALRCDPISGHVSLFWYQQALGQGPEFLTYFQNEAQLDKSGLPSDRFFAERPEGSVSTLKIQRTQQEDSAVYLCASSLGLAGGNSYNEQFFGPGTRLTVL.

This clonotype was counted many times. The J gene is TRBJ2-5, the V gene TRBV29-1; 7 nucleotides match TRBD1. Germline-derived CDR1 and CDR2 are SQVTM and ANQGSEA. CDR3 length: 12 residues. The ends lost 3 bases at V and 8 bases at J; junction bases unmatched: 6. CDR3 in amino acids: CSVDRTGETQYF. The CDR3 DNA is TGCAGCGTTGACCGAACAGGGGAAACCCAGTACTTC.

The CDR3 sequence is CASNYSTGGPYEQYF. The CDR3 nucleotides are TGTGCCAGCAACTACTCTACGGGAGGTCCCTACGAGCAGTACTTC. This chain uses TRBV11-1 with TRBJ2-7, with TRBD2 identical over 7 bases. Germline V CDR1 and CDR2: SGHAT, FQDESV (reference sequence). After removal of 7 bases from V and 2 bases from J, the junction contained 11 bases not matched to a gene. This CDR3 region has 15 residues.

This clonotype was observed a handful of times. This chain links TRBV3-1 with TRBJ2-1; D is unclear. CDR3 length equals 16 residues. Germline lookup yields CDR1 LGHDT and CDR2 YNNKEL (reference sequence). V was pared by 7 bases and J by 2 bases, with 18 bases between. This chain's CDR3 is CASKAREGMPYNEQFF. CDR3 bases: TGTGCCAGCAAGGCTAGAGAAGGAATGCCCTACAATGAGCAGTTCTTC.

This clonotype was observed at least ten times. The rearrangement links TRBV6-2 or TRBV6-3 to TRBJ2-6; D not certain. This CDR3 region has 14 residues. Trimming left V 2 bases short and J 0 bases short, with 2 bases between. CDR1 is MNHEY and CDR2 is SVGEGT in the germline V gene. The CDR3 coding sequence is TGTGCCAGCAGTTACAGCTCTGGGGCCAACGTCCTGACTTTC. Its protein is CASSYSSGANVLTF.

The genes are TRBV7-2 and TRBJ2-4; 10 bases match TRBD2. Near its end, the DNA agrees better with TRBJ2-7, so the J call may be wrong. The CDR3 length is 15 residues. CDR1 and CDR2 from the germline V gene are SGHTA and FQGNSA. The CDR3 here is CASSLTSGDVYEQYF. The CDR3 DNA sequence: TGTGCCAGCAGCTTAACTAGCGGGGATGTCTACGAGCAGTACTTC.

The genes are TRBV27 and TRBJ1-2; the D gene is possibly TRBD1 (5 bases). Germline V gene data show CDR1 as MNHEY and CDR2 as SMNVEV (reference sequence). The CDR3 contains 14 residues. Trimming took off 6 bases at V and 6 bases at J, with 17 bases between the two ends. The CDR3 bases are TGTGCCAGCAGCACGACCGGGGCGGCAGATGGCTACACCTTC. Encoded protein: CASSTTGAADGYTF.

Only a few counts were recorded for this clonotype. The chain's CDR3 is CASSFGDRDQETQYF. CDR3 nucleotides: TGCGCCAGCAGCTTTGGGGACAGGGACCAAGAGACCCAGTACTTC. This chain links TRBV5-1 with TRBJ2-5, with TRBD1 matching over 9 bases. The CDR3 is 15 amino acids. V was clipped by 2 bases and J by 0 bases; unmatched bases: 2. The germline gives CDR1 SGHRS, CDR2 YFSETQ.

CDR3 DNA sequence: TGCGCCAGCAGCCTTAGACTAGCGGGGACTACCTACGAGCAGTACTTC. Amino acid sequence: CASSLRLAGTTYEQYF. V is TRBV4-1 and J is TRBJ2-7, with TRBD2 matching 11 bases. V lost 4 bases to trimming and J lost 2 bases; unmatched junction nucleotides: 7. The CDR3 extends over 16 amino acids. Germline V CDR1 and CDR2: MGHRA, YSYEKL.

This chain connects TRBV7-8 to TRBJ2-7; unclear D gene. The CDR3 runs 16 residues. V was clipped by 2 bases and J by 3 bases, with 17 bases between them. Germline CDR1 is SGHVS and CDR2 is FQNEAQ. This CDR3 reads CASSLRLPAVNYEQYF. The DNA for the CDR3 is TGTGCCAGCAGCTTACGTCTCCCGGCAGTAAACTACGAGCAGTACTTC.

The rearrangement joins TRBV3-1 to TRBJ2-1; D gene unclear. From germline, CDR1 is LGHDT and CDR2 YNNKEL (reference sequence). The CDR3 has 17 residues. The V end lost 3 bases, the J end lost 1 base, and 16 bases lay between the germline ends. The CDR3 bases are TGTGCCAGCAGCCAGTATCTAAATCGGTGTTCCTACAATGAGCAGTTCTTC. Amino acid sequence: CASSQYLNRCSYNEQFF.

This clonotype was recorded only once. The gene calls are TRBV29-1 and TRBJ1-1; D is unclear. The V gene lost 4 bases and the J gene lost 0 bases, with 9 bases spanning the gap. Per the germline V gene, CDR1 is SQVTM and CDR2 is ANQGSEA. The CDR3 is 13 residues long. CDR3 sequence: CSVGRRMNTEAFF. The CDR3 bases are TGCAGCGTTGGCAGGCGGATGAACACTGAAGCTTTCTTT.

The chain combines TRBV29-1 with TRBJ1-2; D is unresolved. The CDR3 totals 13 residues. V lost 0 bases, J lost 3 bases, and 8 bases lay in between. Per germline, CDR1 SQVTM and CDR2 ANQGSEA. DNA of the CDR3: TGCAGCGTTGAAGAGGCCGGGTACTATGGCTACACCTTC. Its translation is CSVEEAGYYGYTF.

The chain couples TRBV20-1 to TRBJ1-2; D is perhaps TRBD1 (5 bases). This CDR3 is 14 amino acids long. Germline assignment: CDR1 DFQATT and CDR2 SNEGSKA (reference sequence). The V and J ends lost 3 bases and 2 bases respectively, with 13 bases between them. CDR3 nucleotide sequence: TGCAGTGCTAGGCCGGCAGGGTTAAACTATGGCTACACCTTC. This encodes CSARPAGLNYGYTF.

The rearrangement uses TRBV29-1 and TRBJ2-1, with D hard to call. Trimming took off 6 bases at V and 9 bases at J, with 9 bases between the two ends. Germline values: CDR1 SQVTM, CDR2 ANQGSEA. The CDR3 contains 10 residues. DNA for the CDR3: TGCAGCGTCACCTCCAGTGAGCAGTTCTTC. It specifies CSVTSSEQFF.

The chain is built from TRBV20-1 and TRBJ2-1, with 12 positions matching TRBD2. Germline lookup yields CDR1 DFQATT and CDR2 SNEGSKA (reference sequence). This CDR3 is 16 amino acids long. The ends lost 5 bases at V and 6 bases at J; junction bases unmatched: 11. The CDR3 coding sequence is TGCAGTGCTCCGGGACTAGCGGGCTTATTCCTCAATGAGCAGTTCTTC. Residues: CSAPGLAGLFLNEQFF.

The rearrangement uses TRBV20-1 and TRBJ2-7; 8 bases are a match to TRBD1. Germline loops: CDR1 DFQATT, CDR2 SNEGSKA (reference sequence). This CDR3 spans 13 amino acids. Trimming cost V 4 bases and J 2 bases; bases outside gene matches: 4. The DNA for the CDR3 is TGCAGTGCTACCGGGACAGGACCCTACGAGCAGTACTTC. This sequence encodes CSATGTGPYEQYF.

To note about this clonotype: A read error may produce the germline difference seen at one junction end. V gene TRBV11-2 combines with J gene TRBJ2-5; TRBD1 matches 11 bases. CDR3 length: 17 amino acids. From germline, CDR1 is SGHAT and CDR2 FQNNGV. DNA of the CDR3: TGTGCCAGCAACTTAGTGGGGTTCGGACAGGGGGCGTCAGAGCAGTACTTC. Its protein product is CASNLVGFGQGASEQYF.

J is TRBJ2-3 and V is TRBV12-3 or TRBV12-4; 7 bases fit TRBD2. The ends lost 1 base at V and 4 bases at J; junction bases unmatched: 8. The CDR3 is made up of 16 amino acids. The CDR3 bases are TGTGCCAGCAGTTTAGGTACTAGCGCGCTTTCAGATACGCAGTATTTT. It translates to CASSLGTSALSDTQYF.

The V and J genes are TRBV29-1 and TRBJ2-5; 8 bases map to TRBD2. After removal of 0 bases from V and 4 bases from J, the junction contained 10 bases not matched to a gene. Germline CDR1 is SQVTM and CDR2 is ANQGSEA. The CDR3 is 16 amino acids. Here the CDR3 reads CSVEDLMSGSRETQYF. CDR3 bases: TGCAGCGTTGAAGATCTTATGAGCGGGAGTCGAGAGACCCAGTACTTC. Full variable domain (remainder filled in from reference TRBV29-1 and TRBJ2-5): SAVISQKPSRDICQRGTSLTIQCQVDSQVTMMFWYRQQPGQSLTLIATANQGSEATYESGFVIDKFPISRPNLTFSTLTVSNMSPEDSSIYLCSVEDLMSGSRETQYFGPGTRLLVL.